This TCR beta chain was obtained from a study of blood T cell repertoires in COVID-19. About the study: Some COVID-19 samples were acute and others convalescent; all came from the United States, Italy and Spain.

Patients of the Seattle cohort, enrolled during active infection, were followed longitudinally. Original data processing: Cell counts per sample came from amplifying reference gene primers. Clones were sequenced by immunoSEQ multiplex PCR, and TCRdb holds only the in-frame ones, with some missing. That table gives V, J and clone size, and the DNA gave D and trimming. The table has over 250,000 clones, 86% seen once. J lost 3 bases, V lost 6 bases, and 4 bases had no gene match. The CDR3 contains 13 residues. This clonotype was sampled from a woman between 65 and 79 years old with COVID-19, enrolled during active disease. The chain combines TRBV12-3 or TRBV12-4 with TRBJ1-2; TRBD1 matches at 7 bases. The sequencing input was peripheral blood. The DNA of the CDR3 is TGTGCCAGCAGCCAGGGACAGTACTATGGCTACACCTTC. Amino acids: CASSQGQYYGYTF.